This T cell receptor beta chain comes out of a study of shared clonotypes between healthy human individuals (dated by TCRdb to the early 2020s). Turning to the overall study: A few men and a couple of women, aged 18 to 49 years, made up the cohort. To increase sequencing depth and limit assay-specific biases, TCR repertoire library preparation and sequencing were carried out by different laboratories using diverse techniques. The study deeply sequenced blood TCR repertoires of five healthy adults to estimate repertoire size and the extent of clonotype sharing between individuals. Leukapheresis yielded between about 0.85 and 9 billion PBMCs per donor. For each donor, three plates each were used for CD4 naive and CD4 memory, two plates were used for CD8 naive, and one plate was used for CD8 memory.

TCR CDR3 regions were amplified from genomic DNA by multiplex PCR using the deep immunoSEQ assay. Extracted genomic DNA from each cell subset was distributed evenly across all wells of several immunoSEQ 96-well plates, and each plate was treated as a replicate. Each replicate PCR for sorted subsets received about 220 ng genomic DNA, equal to some 32,000 T cell genomes. The purified libraries were quantified using a Qubit 3.0 fluorometer, sized with a Bioanalyzer 2100, and then quantified again using the KAPA Library Quantification kit. Each immunoSEQ 96-well plate was sequenced on its own single-read 150-cycle Illumina NextSeq 550 flow cell. Per the original workflow: Because the immunoSEQ output included only junctional sequences and no quality scores, the filtering could not be the same as the filtering used for full-length reads. To assign V/J genes and CDR3, sequences were annotated using PyIR, a Python wrapper for IgBLAST v1.9, with IMGT germline references. Reads were filtered out if the reads had weak V/J assignments (E-value above 1e-6), no CDR3, stop codons, out-of-frame junctions, or ambiguous translated residues. V3J clonotypes were defined as sequences sharing the same inferred V gene, J gene, and CDR3 amino acid sequence. Percentage overlap between repertoires was calculated by dividing the number of shared unique clonotypes by the size of the smaller repertoire. RTK rarefaction, the Chao1 estimator, and Recon v2.1 estimates of unobserved clonotypes were used to assess repertoire richness. Generation probabilities for all TCRbeta clonotypes obtained by the gDNA method from a handful of donors were computed using OLGA. Imported from immuneACCESS, the table was reduced by TCRdb to in-frame sequences with V and J called. These copies leave out some clones; in studies compared against another copy, an unresolved V gene accounts for under half, and the cause of the remainder is not known. V, J and clone size were drawn from that table, and D and trimming were deduced from the DNA. The sample yields over 2 million clones; roughly 94% were counted once. The ten largest make up 0.13% of the sample.

For CDR1 and CDR2, the germline V gene lists KGHSH and LQKENI. V sheds 3 bases and J sheds 5 bases, leaving 13 bases between their ends. Spanning cysteine to phenylalanine, the CDR3 consists of 15 amino acids. CDR3 DNA only is kept here, 45 bases in frame from base 1. Here is what the overall study found, with its caveats: The genetic and exposure-history diversity represented was limited by the small number of donors. Sampling was restricted to blood, and TCR repertoires in tissues likely differ from the TCR repertoires found in blood. Higher generation probabilities were observed for clonotypes shared by all four sorted-subset donors than for non-shared clonotypes. Around 5.4% of naive CD4, 3.5% of naive CD8, about 2.4% of memory CD4, and roughly 0.4% of memory CD8 clonotypes were shared across several donors. Based on pairwise subsampling, the degree of clonotype sharing among donors was expected to be affected by sequencing depth. Naive subsets generally had larger estimated clonotype richness than memory subsets. Rarefaction of sorted-subset datasets indicated incomplete sequencing despite the large sequencing depth.

Healthy HIV-negative adults with no recently reported acute infections or vaccinations were included as donors. Every donor was a Caucasian adult living in Nashville, Tennessee, USA. CD4+ T cells were enriched by magnetic negative selection; naive cells were then positively selected on CD45RA, and the negative fraction formed the memory subset. After blood collection by leukapheresis, PBMCs were isolated using Ficoll-Histopaque density gradient centrifugation and then cryopreserved in the vapor phase of liquid nitrogen. Purity and quantity of every magnetically sorted T cell population were checked by analytical flow cytometry. Each sorted fraction had its genomic DNA isolated and then quantified by UV absorbance on a Nanodrop 2000c. Concerning this clone itself: What antigen it recognizes has not been identified. No base quality values were provided; no much bigger clone lies one nucleotide off.

The sequence is built from TRBV18 and TRBJ2-2, and the D gene may be TRBD1, 5 bases matching. Sequencing input: naive CD4+ T cells sorted from blood. The cell subset or site label on this specimen signifies: CD45RA+ positively selected. The sequence was obtained from a man between 18 and 29 years old in good health. Here is the DNA: TGTGCCAGCTCACCGCCAGGGCCCTGGACCGGGGAGCTGTTTTTT. It specifies CASSPPGPWTGELFF.